This T cell receptor (beta chain) stems from a study of shared clonotypes between healthy human individuals. Study-wide results and limits: Tissue TCR repertoires likely differ from these blood-only repertoires.

This CDR3 spans 13 amino acids. Germline V gene lookup returns CDR1 SGDLS and CDR2 YYNGEE. V lost 0 bases to trimming and J lost 5 bases, with 7 bases between them. Remarks on this clone: Its antigen is unknown.

Using immunoSEQ multiplex PCR, the repertoire was profiled, and TCRdb retains in-frame clones only, with some absent. Of under 2.5 million clones listed, approximately 90% are singletons. Sequenced: naive CD4+ T cells from PBMCs. Specified subset: CD45RA+ positively selected. This receptor was identified in a man aged 18 to 35 in good health. Some clones in this sample may be carry-over from other donors' samples. The J gene is TRBJ2-3, the V gene TRBV9; weak D call: TRBD2 (5 bases). In nucleotides, the CDR3 is TGTGCCAGCAGCGTAGTGGACTTAGATACGCAGTATTTT. It translates to CASSVVDLDTQYF.